Following are 16 T cell receptor beta chains from one sample sequenced in a study of molecular identifiers for immune sequencing clone quantification. TCRdb processed the PCR reads anew with MiXCR; each CDR3 protein has one entry. Of a few hundred thousand distinct CDR3 sequences in the sample, roughly 23% were seen once. Sequenced sample: naive CD8+ T cells from blood, with Jurkat cell RNA spiked in. The sample's subset: FACS-sorted CD8+CD4-CCR7+CD45RA+ naive T cells. These receptors were collected from a human donor in good health. Some libraries in this study had Jurkat cell RNA spiked in.

In its sample, this clonotype was seen many times. The chain has TRBV23-1 and TRBJ2-4; 10 positions agree with TRBD1. TRBV23-1 is marked as an open reading frame, function uncertain. Unmatched junction bases numbered 4, after V lost 2 bases and J lost 3 bases. This CDR3 is 16 amino acids long. The CDR3 region has the DNA TGCGCCAGCAGTCAAGGACAGGGGGACGGCAAAAACATTCAGTACTTC. This encodes CASSQGQGDGKNIQYF.

This clonotype turned up a few times. The chain carries TRBV27 and TRBJ2-7; D remains ambiguous. The V end lost 3 bases, the J end lost 7 bases, and 13 bases lay between the germline ends. Looked up from germline, CDR1 is MNHEY and CDR2 is SMNVEV (reference sequence). CDR3 length equals 13 residues. The CDR3: CASSLGDWREQYF. The CDR3 DNA reads TGTGCCAGCAGTTTGGGCGACTGGCGAGAGCAGTACTTC.

This chain joins TRBV20-1 and TRBJ2-7, with D hard to call. This CDR3 comprises 13 residues. Trimming removed 3 bases at V and 3 bases at J, with 12 bases between. CDR1 DFQATT and CDR2 SNEGSKA come from the germline V gene (reference sequence). Written as DNA, the CDR3 is TGCAGTGCTAGTATTATCGAAAGCTACGAGCAGTACTTC. Amino acid sequence: CSASIIESYEQYF.

V gene TRBV3-1 combines with J gene TRBJ2-1, with D tentatively TRBD1 or TRBD2 (5 bases each). The CDR3 consists of 17 residues. The V and J ends lost 3 bases and 2 bases respectively, with 17 bases between them. From germline, CDR1 is LGHDT and CDR2 YNNKEL (reference sequence). The CDR3 nucleotides read TGTGCCAGCAGCCACCCCTCTCGGGGCTACGCCTACAATGAGCAGTTCTTC. Translated, it gives CASSHPSRGYAYNEQFF.

This clonotype was detected only a few times. The genes are TRBV7-6 and TRBJ2-5, with TRBD1 matching 10 bases. From germline, CDR1 is SGHVS and CDR2 FNYEAQ. The V gene end was trimmed by 6 bases and the J gene end by 3 bases; junction bases not matched to a gene: 4. CDR3 size: 14 residues. The CDR3 protein is CASRPGTGEETQYF. CDR3 nucleotide sequence: TGTGCCAGCAGGCCCGGGACAGGGGAAGAGACCCAGTACTTC.

This clonotype was seen many times. The rearrangement joins TRBV5-6 to TRBJ1-1; TRBD1 matches 11 bases. The germline CDR1 and CDR2 sequences are SGHDT and YYEEEE. The CDR3 runs to 16 residues. After removal of 4 bases from V and 1 base from J, the junction contained 6 bases not matched to a gene. In nucleotides, the CDR3 is TGTGCCAGCAGCCTGGACAGGGGGCAACGGAACACTGAAGCTTTCTTT. Amino acid sequence: CASSLDRGQRNTEAFF. The variable domain in full, completed from reference TRBV5-6 and TRBJ1-1, reads DAGVTQSPTHLIKTRGQQVTLRCSPKSGHDTVSWYQQALGQGPQFIFQYYEEEERQRGNFPDRFSGHQFPNYSSELNVNALLLGDSALYLCASSLDRGQRNTEAFFGQGTRLTVV.

Only a few counts were recorded for this clonotype. The V and J genes are TRBV4-3 and TRBJ1-2; no firm D call. This CDR3 is built from 14 residues. CDR1 is LGHNA and CDR2 is YSLEER in the germline V gene. V lost 0 bases to trimming and J lost 10 bases, with 15 bases between them. The CDR3 region has the DNA TGCGCCAGCAGCCAAGATCGGCCCAGTTCAGACTACACCTTC. This translates into CASSQDRPSSDYTF.

This clonotype appeared many times. CDR3 residues: CASSFLGGDQPQHF. CDR3 coding DNA: TGCGCCAGCAGCTTTTTGGGGGGCGATCAGCCCCAGCATTTT. This chain connects TRBV5-1 to TRBJ1-5; weak D call: TRBD1 (6 bases). CDR1 SGHRS and CDR2 YFSETQ come from the germline V gene. The length of the CDR3 is 14 residues. Trimming took off 2 bases at V and 5 bases at J, with 11 bases between the two ends.

For this clonotype: One end of the junction does not line up with germline, which may come from a read error. CDR3: CVSSIGRAEAFF. CDR3 nucleotide sequence: TGTGTCAGTAGTATTGGACGCGCCGAAGCTTTCTTT. The chain is built from TRBV19 and TRBJ1-1, with unresolved D. CDR1 LNHDA and CDR2 SQIVND come from the germline V gene (reference sequence). The CDR3 sequence is 12 residues long.

This clonotype was seen a few times. V gene TRBV7-2 combines with J gene TRBJ2-7; 11 positions agree with TRBD2. CDR1 is SGHTA and CDR2 is FQGNSA in the germline V gene. The CDR3 has 19 amino acids. J was trimmed by 1 base and V by 3 bases; bases with no gene match: 14. The CDR3 protein is CASSFTPGLAEGDSYEQYF. The CDR3 DNA is TGTGCCAGCAGCTTCACACCGGGACTAGCGGAGGGCGATTCCTACGAGCAGTACTTC.

The genes are TRBV4-2 and TRBJ2-7; no clear D gene. The germline gives CDR1 LGHNA, CDR2 YNFKEQ. The ends were cut back, 2 bases at V and 3 bases at J, with 5 bases in the middle. The CDR3 totals 12 residues. DNA for the CDR3: TGTGCCAGCAGCCAATATAACTACGAGCAGTACTTC. Protein product: CASSQYNYEQYF.

There are many counts of this clonotype. The chain carries TRBV6-6 and TRBJ1-1; D ambiguous. The CDR3 loop spans 15 amino acids. Trimming pared 1 base from V and 5 bases from J, leaving 14 bases between. Looked up from germline, CDR1 is MNHNY and CDR2 is SVGAGI (reference sequence). Here the CDR3 DNA reads TGTGCCAGCAGTTACTTTTCTGTCTATTTAACTGAAGCTTTCTTT. Protein product: CASSYFSVYLTEAFF.

Concerning this clonotype: A single base separates this from a much larger clone, so it may be a read error. CDR3: CASSTPTDANEKLFF. The CDR3, as DNA: TGTGCCAGCAGCACCCCGACGGATGCTAATGAAAAACTGTTTTTT. This chain joins TRBV7-9 and TRBJ1-4; no clear D. V lost 5 bases and J 3 bases, leaving 13 bases between the germline ends. This CDR3 has 15 amino acids. Germline V gene data show CDR1 as SEHNR and CDR2 as FQNEAQ (reference sequence).

This clonotype occurred many times. The CDR3 region is CASSVGAYEQYF. CDR3 nucleotide sequence: TGTGCCAGCAGCGTCGGGGCCTACGAGCAGTACTTC. V usage is TRBV7-9 and J usage is TRBJ2-7; tentative D call: TRBD2 (5 bases). Germline V CDR1 and CDR2: SEHNR, FQNEAQ (reference sequence). This CDR3 spans 12 amino acids. Deletions cut 5 bases from V and 2 bases from J, with 7 bases between.

This clonotype showed up just a few times. V usage is TRBV7-9 and J usage is TRBJ1-1; possible D gene TRBD1, 6 bases. Germline CDR1 is SEHNR and CDR2 is FQNEAQ (reference sequence). This CDR3 is built from 16 residues. V was shortened by 8 bases and J by 1 base, with 20 bases between the two germline ends. The CDR3 protein is CASGVTAGAGNTEAFF. The DNA for the CDR3 is TGTGCCAGCGGCGTGACTGCAGGGGCCGGGAACACTGAAGCTTTCTTT.

This clonotype showed up many times. The chain joins TRBV9 to TRBJ2-2; D might be TRBD1 or TRBD2, each matching 7 bases. Germline V lookup: CDR1 SGDLS, CDR2 YYNGEE. V shed 4 bases and J shed 4 bases, with 17 bases lying between them. The CDR3 is made up of 16 amino acids. CDR3 amino acids: CASSLWGGGITGELFF. CDR3 sequence (DNA): TGTGCCAGCAGCCTCTGGGGAGGGGGCATCACCGGGGAGCTGTTTTTT.